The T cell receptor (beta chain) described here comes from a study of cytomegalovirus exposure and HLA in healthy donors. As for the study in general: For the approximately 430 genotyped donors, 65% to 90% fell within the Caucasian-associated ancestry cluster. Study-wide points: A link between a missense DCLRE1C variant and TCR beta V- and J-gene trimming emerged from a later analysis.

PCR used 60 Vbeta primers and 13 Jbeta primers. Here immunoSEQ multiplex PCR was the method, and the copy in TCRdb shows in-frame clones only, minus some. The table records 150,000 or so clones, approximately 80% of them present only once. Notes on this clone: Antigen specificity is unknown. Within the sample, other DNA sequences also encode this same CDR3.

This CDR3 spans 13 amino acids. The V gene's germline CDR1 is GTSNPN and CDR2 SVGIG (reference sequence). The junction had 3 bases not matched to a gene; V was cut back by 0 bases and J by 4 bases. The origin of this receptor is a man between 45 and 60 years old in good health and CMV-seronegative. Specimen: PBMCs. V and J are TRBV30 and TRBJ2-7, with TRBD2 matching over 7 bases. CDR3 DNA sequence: TGTGCCTGGAGTGTACCGGGGGGATACGAGCAGTACTTC. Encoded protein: CAWSVPGGYEQYF.